What follows are 16 T cell receptor beta chains derived from one specimen sequenced in a study of blood T cell repertoires in COVID-19. The data were produced by immunoSEQ multiplex PCR, yet TCRdb's version contains in-frame clones alone and is incomplete. The table shows under 200,000 clones, with 79% occurring only once. The sample consisted of peripheral blood. These TCRs come from a woman aged 60-75 years with COVID-19, enrolled during active disease.

CDR3 region: CASSLEGSGGPYSYEQYF. In nucleotides, the CDR3 is TGTGCCAGCAGCTTAGAGGGTAGCGGGGGGCCTTACTCCTACGAGCAGTACTTC. V and J are TRBV7-2 and TRBJ2-7; the match to TRBD2 covers 10 bases. The CDR3 length is 18 residues. With V trimmed by 1 base and J by 0 bases, 9 bases remained unmatched. Germline CDR1 reads SGHTA; CDR2 reads FQGNSA.

The chain combines TRBV12-3 or TRBV12-4 with TRBJ2-1; possibly TRBD1 for D (6 bases). This CDR3 comprises 12 residues. V was trimmed by 5 bases and J by 10 bases, leaving 12 bases between them. This CDR3 is CASSPTGIEQFF. The DNA of the CDR3 is TGTGCCAGCAGTCCCACAGGGATCGAGCAGTTCTTC.

This clone came up once. The chain is built from TRBV28 and TRBJ1-2; no clear D gene. The V gene's germline CDR1 is MDHEN and CDR2 SYDVKM. Deletions cut 7 bases from V and 4 bases from J, with 13 bases between. CDR3 length: 13 amino acids. In DNA form, the CDR3 reads TGTGCCAGCATGAAGCAAGCGGGCTATGGCTACACCTTC. This encodes CASMKQAGYGYTF.

This clone was detected only a few times. V and J are TRBV9 and TRBJ2-1; TRBD2 aligns across 10 bases. J lost 4 bases, V lost 4 bases, and 5 bases had no gene match. CDR1 SGDLS and CDR2 YYNGEE come from the germline V gene. There are 15 residues in the CDR3. CDR3 sequence (DNA): TGTGCCAGCAGCATAGCGGGAGGTACTTACAATGAGCAGTTCTTC. Its protein product is CASSIAGGTYNEQFF.

The chain uses TRBV6-5 and TRBJ2-1, with 8 bases that match TRBD1. With V trimmed by 0 bases and J by 10 bases, 8 bases remained unmatched. The CDR3 is made up of 15 amino acids. Germline lookup yields CDR1 MNHEY and CDR2 SVGAGI. The CDR3 here is CASSYSRAGGYEQFF. CDR3 nucleotides: TGTGCCAGCAGTTACTCGCGCGCAGGGGGCTACGAGCAGTTCTTC.

This chain connects TRBV4-1 to TRBJ1-3; D is unresolved. This CDR3 has 16 residues. Germline lookup yields CDR1 MGHRA and CDR2 YSYEKL. Trimming removed 3 bases from V and 0 bases from J, with 12 bases in between. CDR3: CASSHILRISGNTIYF. In nucleotides, the CDR3 is TGCGCCAGCAGCCATATTTTGCGGATCTCTGGAAACACCATATATTTT.

This clone was detected only once. The chain carries TRBV9 and TRBJ1-2, with TRBD1 matching over 7 bases. This CDR3 contains 13 residues. With V trimmed by 4 bases and J by 7 bases, 7 bases remained unmatched. In germline, CDR1 is SGDLS, CDR2 YYNGEE. CDR3 bases: TGTGCCAGCAGCCGACGACAGGGACGTGGCTACACCTTC. As protein: CASSRRQGRGYTF.

The gene calls are TRBV6-2 or TRBV6-3 and TRBJ2-1; 7 bases fit TRBD1. This CDR3 comprises 15 residues. Losses at the gene ends were 5 bases for V and 5 bases for J; bases not matched to a gene: 9. Germline-derived CDR1 and CDR2 are MNHEY and SVGEGT. CDR3 protein: CASSLLDRANNEQFF. The CDR3 DNA reads as TGTGCCAGCAGTCTGCTCGACAGGGCTAACAATGAGCAGTTCTTC.

The V gene is TRBV2, the J gene TRBJ1-2; a weak D match, TRBD1 (6 bases). V was shortened by 7 bases and J by 4 bases, with 13 bases between the two germline ends. In germline, CDR1 is SNHLY, CDR2 FYNNEI. This CDR3 has 13 amino acids. The CDR3 reads CASTGQLGYGYTF. The DNA of the CDR3 is TGTGCCAGCACCGGACAGTTGGGCTATGGCTACACCTTC.

This clone was observed a few times. The chain carries TRBV30 and TRBJ1-2; 9 bases align to TRBD1. V trimming: 1 base; J trimming: 6 bases; junction bases outside the gene matches: 12. The CDR3 runs 16 residues. The germline V gene has CDR1 GTSNPN and CDR2 SVGIG (reference sequence). The CDR3 nucleotides are TGTGCCTGGAGTGACAGGGGGCTCCTAGGACCCCATGGCTACACCTTC. It codes for CAWSDRGLLGPHGYTF.

In its sample, this clone was seen a few times. The CDR3 sequence is CASSLRSLGDEQFF. CDR3 coding DNA: TGTGCCAGCAGCTTGCGCAGCTTAGGGGATGAGCAGTTCTTC. The V and J genes are TRBV7-9 and TRBJ2-1; maybe TRBD1 (5 bases). CDR3 size: 14 residues. V was clipped by 3 bases and J by 8 bases, with 14 bases between them. Germline-derived CDR1 and CDR2 are SEHNR and FQNEAQ (reference sequence).

This clone was counted once. This sequence joins TRBV6-1 and TRBJ2-7; the D gene is possibly TRBD1 (6 bases). Trimming cost V 1 base and J 3 bases, with 13 bases left between them. The CDR3 is 15 amino acids. CDR1 and CDR2 from the germline V gene are MNHNS and SASEGT. CDR3 amino acids: CASSEEKRQDYEQYV. DNA for the CDR3: TGTGCCAGCAGTGAAGAGAAGCGACAGGACTACGAGCAGTACGTC.

This chain links TRBV7-2 with TRBJ2-7; TRBD2 matches 15 bases. The CDR3 totals 17 residues. V shed 7 bases, J shed 2 bases, and the junction held 9 bases outside the gene matches. The germline V gene encodes CDR1 SGHTA and CDR2 FQGNSA. CDR3 residues: CASTRTSGRAGTYEQYF. DNA of the CDR3: TGTGCCAGCACCCGGACTAGCGGGAGGGCCGGGACCTACGAGCAGTACTTC. Full variable domain (rest looked up from reference TRBV7-2 and TRBJ2-7): GAGVSQSPSNKVTEKGKDVELRCDPISGHTALYWYRQSLGQGLEFLIYFQGNSAPDKSGLPSDRFSAERTGGSVSTLTIQRTQQEDSAVYLCASTRTSGRAGTYEQYFGPGTRLTVT.

The V gene is TRBV27, the J gene TRBJ1-4, with D possibly being TRBD1 (5 bases). Between the trimmed V and J ends, which lost 3 bases and 3 bases, there was a span of 14 bases. The CDR3 is 16 amino acids. From germline, CDR1 is MNHEY and CDR2 SMNVEV (reference sequence). CDR3 in DNA: TGTGCCAGCAGTTTGTACACAGGTGGGGCTAATGAAAAACTGTTTTTT. The encoded protein is CASSLYTGGANEKLFF.

The chain couples TRBV5-1 to TRBJ2-5, with 8 nucleotides matching TRBD1. The germline V gene encodes CDR1 SGHRS and CDR2 YFSETQ. Unmatched junction bases numbered 7, after V lost 3 bases and J lost 3 bases. This CDR3 comprises 15 residues. CDR3 DNA sequence: TGCGCCAGCAGCTCACGACAGGGGCCTGAAGAGACCCAGTACTTC. Translating it yields CASSSRQGPEETQYF. Combining the CDR3 with reference TRBV5-1 and TRBJ2-5 gives the whole variable domain KAGVTQTPRYLIKTRGQQVTLSCSPISGHRSVSWYQQTPGQGLQFLFEYFSETQRNKGNFPGRFSGRQFSNSRSEMNVSTLELGDSALYLCASSSRQGPEETQYFGPGTRLLVL.

This chain joins TRBV5-1 and TRBJ1-5; TRBD1 agrees at 10 bases. The germline gives CDR1 SGHRS, CDR2 YFSETQ. The CDR3 is 15 residues long. After removal of 0 bases from V and 5 bases from J, the junction contained 2 bases not matched to a gene. The CDR3 bases are TGCGCCAGCAGCTTGGACGGGACAGGGGATCAGCCCCAGCATTTT. This gives the protein CASSLDGTGDQPQHF.